The 27 T cell receptor beta chains below were found in one sample sequenced in a study of early T cells in non-severe SARS-CoV-2 infection. Each CDR3 protein is one row after TCRdb ran MiXCR on the 5' RACE reads. The sample lists around 68,000 distinct CDR3 sequences, around 13% occurring once. The sequenced sample was whole blood, obtained at baseline. Receptors originate from an adult who was a healthcare worker with PCR-confirmed SARS-CoV-2 infection or an uninfected control (not recorded which).

This clonotype was seen only a few times. This CDR3 is CASSAGQTYEQYF. The CDR3 nucleotides are TGTGCCAGCTCAGCGGGACAGACCTACGAGCAGTACTTC. V is TRBV18 and J is TRBJ2-7; D perhaps matches TRBD1 (7 bases). Trimming took 5 bases from V and 2 from J, leaving 10 bases between them. The length of the CDR3 is 13 residues. The V gene's germline CDR1 is KGHSH and CDR2 LQKENI. Complete variable domain (other parts from reference TRBV18 and TRBJ2-7): NAGVMQNPRHLVRRRGQEARLRCSPMKGHSHVYWYRQLPEEGLKFMVYLQKENIIDESGMPKERFSAEFPKEGPSILRIQQVVRGDSAAYFCASSAGQTYEQYFGPGTRLTVT.

The chain carries TRBV13 and TRBJ2-7, with 10 bases aligning to TRBD2. The V and J ends lost 4 bases and 3 bases, in that order; junction bases with no gene match: 6. CDR3 length: 15 residues. Per germline, CDR1 PRHDT and CDR2 FYEKMQ (reference sequence). CDR3 nucleotides: TGTGCCAGCAGCTGGAGCGGGGGGGCTTACTACGAGCAGTACTTC. Translating it yields CASSWSGGAYYEQYF.

The CDR3: CASKQGPTDTQYF. Written as DNA, the CDR3 is TGTGCCAGCAAGCAGGGGCCCACAGATACGCAGTATTTT. The chain links TRBV2 to TRBJ2-3; a possible D gene is TRBD1 (6 bases). The germline CDR1 and CDR2 sequences are SNHLY and FYNNEI. The CDR3 is 13 amino acids. V lost 7 bases and J lost 2, with 10 bases in between.

This clonotype appeared many times. This chain links TRBV29-1 with TRBJ1-5, with D perhaps TRBD1 (5 bases). V was pared by 7 bases and J by 7 bases, with 20 bases between. The CDR3 extends over 14 amino acids. Germline V gene sequence: CDR1 SQVTM, CDR2 ANQGSEA. The CDR3 DNA reads as TGCAGCGCCCGCAATTCGGGGGTGGGGCAGCCCCAGCATTTT. As protein: CSARNSGVGQPQHF.

This clonotype has a count of ten or more. The chain links TRBV19 to TRBJ2-2; TRBD2 matches at 7 bases. Germline V lookup: CDR1 LNHDA, CDR2 SQIVND (reference sequence). The CDR3 totals 17 residues. The trim removed 5 bases at V and 3 bases at J, leaving 12 bases unmatched. DNA of the CDR3: TGTGCCAGTAGTCCGTCGTGGCGGGGGTCTTACACCGGGGAGCTGTTTTTT. Protein: CASSPSWRGSYTGELFF.

V usage is TRBV20-1 and J usage is TRBJ2-5; the match to TRBD2 covers 10 bases. The germline CDR1 and CDR2 sequences are DFQATT and SNEGSKA (reference sequence). The J segment lost 5 bases and the V segment lost 1 base, leaving 4 bases of the junction unmatched. The CDR3 is made up of 14 amino acids. The CDR3 region has the DNA TGCAGTGCTAGAGTCCCTAGCGGGAGTGAGACCCAGTACTTC. The encoded protein is CSARVPSGSETQYF.

V usage is TRBV11-2 and J usage is TRBJ2-1; 9 nucleotides line up with TRBD2. The J segment lost 5 bases and the V segment lost 5 bases, leaving 16 bases of the junction unmatched. The CDR3 length is 18 residues. Germline V lookup: CDR1 SGHAT, CDR2 FQNNGV. The CDR3 loop reads CASSPPWRVAGAHNEQFF. As DNA, the CDR3 is TGTGCCAGCAGCCCCCCCTGGAGGGTAGCGGGAGCTCACAATGAGCAGTTCTTC.

This clonotype was seen a handful of times. One junction end does not reproduce the germline sequence, and a read error may be involved. The genes are TRBV6-2 or TRBV6-3 and TRBJ1-6; no reliable D call. The germline V gene has CDR1 MNHEY and CDR2 SVGEGT. The CDR3 loop spans 13 amino acids. The CDR3 region has the DNA TGTGCCAGCACGTTACGTGAAGGTTCATCCCTCCACTTT. It translates to CASTLREGSSLHF.

This clonotype showed up just a few times. This rearrangement joins TRBV20-1 to TRBJ2-7; a possible D gene is TRBD1 (5 bases). The germline V gene has CDR1 DFQATT and CDR2 SNEGSKA (reference sequence). With 5 bases removed from V and 0 bases from J, the gap between germline ends came to 17 bases. The CDR3 spans 15 residues. The CDR3 sequence is CSASQGRKSSYEQYF. In DNA, the CDR3 is TGCAGTGCTTCCCAGGGCCGGAAGAGCTCCTACGAGCAGTACTTC.

At least ten counts were recorded for this clonotype. The chain links TRBV7-7 to TRBJ2-2; possible D gene TRBD2, 6 bases. V gave up 3 bases and J gave up 2 bases, with 7 bases separating them. The CDR3 loop spans 14 amino acids. CDR1 is SSHAT, CDR2 FNYEAQ, per germline (reference sequence). This CDR3 reads CASSFSGNTGELFF. The CDR3 DNA is TGTGCCAGCAGCTTTAGCGGTAACACCGGGGAGCTGTTTTTT.

This clonotype was found a few times. The CDR3 spells CAWTWGGELFF. The CDR3 DNA reads TGTGCCTGGACCTGGGGCGGGGAGCTGTTTTTT. The chain joins TRBV30 to TRBJ2-2; D is unclear. V was clipped by 4 bases and J by 7 bases, with 7 bases between them. CDR3 length equals 11 residues. Looked up from germline, CDR1 is GTSNPN and CDR2 is SVGIG (reference sequence).

The sample holds a few counts of this clonotype. The rearrangement joins TRBV10-3 to TRBJ2-7; no definite D call. Trimming removed 2 bases from V and 3 bases from J, with 14 bases in between. CDR3 length equals 15 residues. CDR1 is ENHRY and CDR2 is SYGVKD in the germline V gene. The CDR3: CAISEGFVVLYEQYF. The CDR3 region has the DNA TGTGCCATCAGTGAGGGGTTCGTAGTCCTCTACGAGCAGTACTTC.

This clonotype has at least ten counts. The chain employs TRBV12-5 and TRBJ2-3, with 9 bases matching TRBD2. V gave up 5 bases and J gave up 1 base; unmatched junction bases: 4. The CDR3 contains 15 residues. Germline CDR1 and CDR2: LGHNT and FRNRAP. CDR3: CASGQRLAGTDTQYF. CDR3 nucleotide sequence: TGTGCTAGTGGTCAACGACTAGCGGGCACAGATACGCAGTATTTT.

J is TRBJ2-1 and V is TRBV4-3; the D gene is possibly TRBD2 (5 bases). Trimming pared 0 bases from V and 10 bases from J, leaving 19 bases between. The CDR3 totals 16 residues. CDR1 is LGHNA and CDR2 is YSLEER in the germline V gene. As DNA, the CDR3 is TGCGCCAGCAGCCAAGATCGAAGCGGAGAAGCGTCCGAGCAGTTCTTC. It encodes CASSQDRSGEASEQFF.

This clonotype was observed a handful of times. V usage is TRBV6-2 or TRBV6-3 and J usage is TRBJ1-6; no definite D call. This CDR3 has 14 amino acids. V lost 6 bases and J 11 bases, leaving 17 bases between the germline ends. Germline V gives CDR1 MNHEY, CDR2 SVGEGT. The CDR3, as DNA: TGTGCCAGCAGCGGAGGGCCATTTTTCACACCCCTCCACTTT. Residues: CASSGGPFFTPLHF.

This clonotype was seen more than once but under ten times. This rearrangement joins TRBV7-6 to TRBJ2-3; 12 nucleotides align to TRBD2. The J segment lost 4 bases and the V segment lost 1 base, leaving 3 bases of the junction unmatched. This CDR3 region has 16 residues. CDR1 is SGHVS and CDR2 is FNYEAQ in the germline V gene. The DNA for the CDR3 is TGTGCCAGCAGCTTAGGATCTAGCGGGGGGGCAGATACGCAGTATTTT. Amino acid sequence: CASSLGSSGGADTQYF.

By its share, this clonotype is medium-sized. CDR3 nucleotides: TGTGCCAGCAGCTCCCGACGGGGCTTTGGGGCCAACGTCCTGACTTTC. Its translation: CASSSRRGFGANVLTF. The chain carries TRBV7-2 and TRBJ2-6; D assignment may be TRBD1 or TRBD2 (5 bases each). Trimming left V 4 bases short and J 3 bases short, with 13 bases between. This CDR3 is built from 16 residues. CDR1 is SGHTA and CDR2 is FQGNSA in the germline V gene.

The table lists this clonotype with a few counts. The rearrangement links TRBV19 to TRBJ2-7; D is tentatively TRBD1 or TRBD2 (5 bases each). The CDR3 spans 13 residues. V gave up 5 bases and J gave up 2 bases, with 10 bases separating them. Germline V gene data show CDR1 as LNHDA and CDR2 as SQIVND (reference sequence). DNA for the CDR3: TGTGCCAGTAGTGGGGGAACCCCCTACGAGCAGTACTTC. It is translated as CASSGGTPYEQYF.

Many counts were recorded for this clonotype. The chain uses TRBV4-2 and TRBJ1-5, with TRBD1 identical over 7 bases. Germline V gene lookup returns CDR1 LGHNA and CDR2 YNFKEQ. The CDR3 contains 17 residues. V lost 0 bases, J lost 0 bases, and 5 bases stayed unmatched. This chain's CDR3 is CASSQDPGQISNQPQHF. The CDR3 nucleotides are TGTGCCAGCAGCCAAGACCCGGGACAGATTAGCAATCAGCCCCAGCATTTT.

The rearrangement joins TRBV7-2 to TRBJ2-3; 10 nucleotides line up with TRBD2. J gave up 6 bases and V 4 bases, and 13 bases lay outside the gene matches. CDR1 is SGHTA and CDR2 is FQGNSA in the germline V gene. The CDR3 is made up of 17 amino acids. CDR3 region: CASSSFGLAGAADTQYF. The CDR3 DNA is TGTGCCAGCAGCTCCTTTGGGCTAGCGGGAGCAGCTGATACGCAGTATTTT. Full variable domain (missing parts from reference TRBV7-2 and TRBJ2-3): GAGVSQSPSNKVTEKGKDVELRCDPISGHTALYWYRQSLGQGLEFLIYFQGNSAPDKSGLPSDRFSAERTGGSVSTLTIQRTQQEDSAVYLCASSSFGLAGAADTQYFGPGTRLTVL.

The CDR3 coding sequence is TGTGCCAGCAGTCCGAGGGACAGGATTAGCACTGAAGCTTTCTTT. Its protein is CASSPRDRISTEAFF. V is TRBV28 and J is TRBJ1-1; 8 bases map to TRBD1. The CDR3 has 15 residues. The germline V gene has CDR1 MDHEN and CDR2 SYDVKM. Trimming removed 5 bases from V and 4 bases from J; junction bases left unmatched: 9.

This clonotype came up a few times. V is TRBV12-3 or TRBV12-4 and J is TRBJ2-2, with D possibly TRBD1 on 6 matching bases. Trimming shortened V by 1 base and J by 5 bases, and 11 bases separated the two germline ends. The CDR3 totals 15 residues. The CDR3 here is CASSLERTATGELFF. The CDR3, as DNA: TGTGCCAGCAGTTTAGAAAGGACAGCAACCGGGGAGCTGTTTTTT.

This chain connects TRBV7-2 to TRBJ2-7; 9 nucleotides match TRBD1. The V gene end was trimmed by 5 bases and the J gene end by 2 bases; junction bases not matched to a gene: 4. Germline V gene data show CDR1 as SGHTA and CDR2 as FQGNSA. This CDR3 is 14 amino acids long. CDR3: CASSEGQGPYEQYF. As DNA, the CDR3 is TGTGCCAGCAGCGAAGGACAGGGGCCCTACGAGCAGTACTTC.

The J gene is TRBJ2-1, the V gene TRBV20-1; TRBD2 matches 7 bases. In germline, CDR1 is DFQATT, CDR2 SNEGSKA (reference sequence). V was clipped by 5 bases and J by 0 bases; unmatched bases: 13. This CDR3 has 17 residues. The CDR3: CSAPGSPSGSSYNEQFF. The DNA of the CDR3 is TGCAGTGCTCCTGGATCACCTAGCGGTAGCTCCTACAATGAGCAGTTCTTC.

This clonotype was observed a handful of times. The J gene is TRBJ2-2, the V gene TRBV6-1; D gene uncertain. Germline CDR1 reads MNHNS; CDR2 reads SASEGT. The CDR3 spans 12 residues. V lost 8 bases and J lost 2, with 6 bases in between. The DNA for the CDR3 is TGTGCCAGCCGGAAAAACACCGGGGAGCTGTTTTTT. Its protein is CASRKNTGELFF.

The chain recombines TRBV6-2 or TRBV6-3 with TRBJ2-7, with 7 nucleotides matching TRBD1. Germline lookup yields CDR1 MNHEY and CDR2 SVGEGT. This CDR3 spans 14 amino acids. Trimming at V came to 10 bases and at J to 3 bases, leaving 12 bases not matched to a gene. CDR3 sequence reads: CAIRMRGPIYEQYF. CDR3 in DNA: TGTGCCATCCGGATGAGGGGGCCCATCTACGAGCAGTACTTC.

This clonotype was found many times. The genes are TRBV2 and TRBJ1-1; TRBD1 aligns across 7 bases. The CDR3 covers 15 residues. CDR1 is SNHLY, CDR2 FYNNEI, per germline. Trimming removed 2 bases from V and 1 base from J; junction bases left unmatched: 4. In nucleotides, the CDR3 is TGTGCCAGCAGTGAATCAGGGGGGGCGAACACTGAAGCTTTCTTT. Protein sequence: CASSESGGANTEAFF.